Sequencing of this T cell receptor beta chain was carried out in a study of graft-versus-host responses after intestinal transplantation. Study-level background: Multivisceral, liver-intestinal, or isolated intestinal transplants were received by the recipients. The whole recipient group had anti-thymocyte globulin induction followed by tacrolimus and steroids for roughly three years.

Broader study findings: Recipient marrow contained GvH clones, some of which appeared first in ileum or blood. When patients had graft-donor T cell macrochimerism, their allografts held high graft-versus-host to host-versus-graft clonal ratios.

Method: immunoSEQ multiplex PCR; TCRdb's copy keeps in-frame clones and lacks some. The sample has 8,700 or so clones, about two thirds seen once. Turning to this clone: Its matching antigen is unknown.

Graft specimens yielded both intraepithelial and lamina propria lymphocytes. The sequencing used ileum tissue, collected less than 470 days after transplant. The TCR comes from a human patient who received an intestinal transplant, so some T cells may come from the graft donor.

CDR3 loop: CASTPVPPNTEAFF. CDR3 DNA: TGTGCCAGCACCCCAGTCCCCCCGAACACTGAAGCTTTCTTT. The chain combines TRBV27 with TRBJ1-1, with D unclear. CDR1 MNHEY and CDR2 SMNVEV come from the germline V gene (reference sequence). The germline V and J ends were trimmed by 7 bases and 1 base, with 13 bases remaining between them. CDR3 length: 14 amino acids.